The T cell receptor (beta chain) described here comes from a study of CD8 T cells in Susac syndrome. To note about this clonotype: Its specificity is unknown.

Germline CDR1 reads MDHEN; CDR2 reads SYDVKM. This CDR3 comprises 14 residues. V lost 5 bases and J 8 bases, leaving 15 bases between the germline ends. Reverse transcription of roughly 0.45 to 1 ug RNA used random hexamers. TCRdb reprocessed the immunoSEQ multiplex PCR reads with MiXCR, giving one entry per CDR3 protein. This sample has about 440,000 distinct CDR3 sequences; 85% to 90% occur once, and the top ten carry 0.09% to 0.15%. CD8+ and CD4+ T cells taken from blood had their TCR beta sequenced. The patients who served as multiple sclerosis controls were treatment-naive and had stable or active relapsing-remitting disease that fulfilled the revised McDonald criteria. The study's findings and limits: The authors acknowledged that their TCR sequencing and HLA analysis involved a relatively small number of individuals.

Sequenced: CD8+ T cells from PBMCs. This TCR came from a human donor with multiple sclerosis. The chain carries TRBV28 and TRBJ1-4; D uncertain. The DNA for the CDR3 is TGTGCCAGCAGTATACCAGACAATGGGGAAAAACTGTTTTTT. As protein: CASSIPDNGEKLFF.